The rows below give T cell receptor beta chains drawn from one sample of a study of T cell repertoires in cytomegalovirus infection. Which antigens these TCRs recognize remains unknown. TCRdb re-called the reads through MiXCR, storing one row per CDR3 protein. In the table there are 750,000 to 900,000 distinct CDR3 sequences, almost 30% of which are singletons. Source: cultured CD8+ T cells from PBMCs, taken from culture after CMV antigen stimulation. The origin of the receptors is a human donor in good health (CMV status not recorded). Some clones in this sample may be carry-over from other donors' samples. Each CDR3 is given with its conserved first and last residue. D genes are given only for firm matches. A clone size is listed for some rows: how often the clone was seen (once, few, many), or a class if it is expanded.

d_call: .; j_call: TRBJ1-2; v_call: TRBV27; cdr3_length: 13; clone_size: few; cdr3_nt: TGTGCCAGCAGCCCTGGGGTGACGGATGGCTACACCTTC; cdr3_aa: CASSPGVTDGYTF
d_call: TRBD1; j_call: TRBJ1-6; v_call: TRBV20-1; cdr3_length: 17; clone_size: .; cdr3_nt: TGCAGTGCTAGAGGGGACAGGGATACCTCCTATAATTCACCCCTCCACTTT; cdr3_aa: CSARGDRDTSYNSPLHF
d_call: .; j_call: TRBJ1-5; v_call: TRBV27; cdr3_length: 16; clone_size: few; cdr3_nt: TGTGCCAGCAGTTCGGGAGGTTATTATAGCAATCAGCCCCAGCATTTT; cdr3_aa: CASSSGGYYSNQPQHF
d_call: .; j_call: TRBJ1-2; v_call: TRBV2; cdr3_length: 14; clone_size: many; cdr3_nt: TGTGCCAGCAGTGGGATCGGACAGAACTATGGCTACACCTTC; cdr3_aa: CASSGIGQNYGYTF
d_call: TRBD2; j_call: TRBJ2-5; v_call: TRBV7-2; cdr3_length: 12; clone_size: many; cdr3_nt: TGTGCCAGCAACCGGGGGGGGGAGACCCAGTACTTC; cdr3_aa: CASNRGGETQYF
d_call: .; j_call: TRBJ1-2; v_call: TRBV25-1; cdr3_length: 16; clone_size: .; cdr3_nt: TGTGCCAGCAGTGAAAATCCCTTGACAGATAACTATGGCTACACCTTC; cdr3_aa: CASSENPLTDNYGYTF
d_call: TRBD1; j_call: TRBJ2-3; v_call: TRBV28; cdr3_length: 15; clone_size: .; cdr3_nt: TGTGCCAGCAGTTTTGACAGGGCGGACACAGATACGCAGTATTTT; cdr3_aa: CASSFDRADTDTQYF
d_call: TRBD1; j_call: TRBJ1-5; v_call: TRBV7-8; cdr3_length: 15; clone_size: many; cdr3_nt: TGTGCCAGCAGCCCAAAGACAGGGATCAATCAGCCCCAGCATTTT; cdr3_aa: CASSPKTGINQPQHF
d_call: TRBD1; j_call: TRBJ1-4; v_call: TRBV27; cdr3_length: 14; clone_size: few; cdr3_nt: TGTGCCAGCAGTCCTCGACAGGGAAGGGAAAAACTGTTTTTT; cdr3_aa: CASSPRQGREKLFF
d_call: .; j_call: TRBJ2-7; v_call: TRBV27; cdr3_length: 12; clone_size: few; cdr3_nt: TGTGCCAGCGGCAGGAACAGCTACGAGCAGTACTTC; cdr3_aa: CASGRNSYEQYF
d_call: TRBD1; j_call: TRBJ2-7; v_call: TRBV27; cdr3_length: 15; clone_size: few; cdr3_nt: TGTGCCAGCAGTCCTTCCTGGGACAGTTCTTACGAGCAGTACTTC; cdr3_aa: CASSPSWDSSYEQYF
d_call: .; j_call: TRBJ1-6; v_call: TRBV7-6; cdr3_length: 15; clone_size: many; cdr3_nt: TGTGCCAGCAGCCAAGACGGCTCCTATAATTCACCCCTCCACTTT; cdr3_aa: CASSQDGSYNSPLHF
d_call: .; j_call: TRBJ2-5; v_call: TRBV7-6; cdr3_length: 14; clone_size: .; cdr3_nt: TGTGCCAGCAGCTTAGAGATGGCGGAAGAGACCCAGTACTTC; cdr3_aa: CASSLEMAEETQYF
d_call: TRBD2; j_call: TRBJ2-2; v_call: TRBV27; cdr3_length: 17; clone_size: .; cdr3_nt: TGTGCCAGCAGTTCGGGACTAGCGGGTGGGGGAACCGGGGAGCTGTTTTTT; cdr3_aa: CASSSGLAGGGTGELFF
d_call: .; j_call: TRBJ1-5; v_call: TRBV2; cdr3_length: 13; clone_size: .; cdr3_nt: TGTGCCAGCAGTGACCAGATTAATCAGCCCCAGCATTTT; cdr3_aa: CASSDQINQPQHF
d_call: .; j_call: TRBJ2-1; v_call: TRBV4-1; cdr3_length: 17; clone_size: .; cdr3_nt: TGCGCCAGCAGCCAAGAAGGACTGGCGGCCTCCTACAATGAGCAGTTCTTC; cdr3_aa: CASSQEGLAASYNEQFF
d_call: .; j_call: TRBJ2-3; v_call: TRBV4-3; cdr3_length: 15; clone_size: .; cdr3_nt: TGCGCCAGCAGCCAACGTGCGAGAGGCACAGATACGCAGTATTTT; cdr3_aa: CASSQRARGTDTQYF
d_call: .; j_call: TRBJ1-1; v_call: TRBV2; cdr3_length: 14; clone_size: .; cdr3_nt: TGTGCCAGCAGCCCCTGGGCAGGCGGGACTGAAGCTTTCTTT; cdr3_aa: CASSPWAGGTEAFF
d_call: .; j_call: TRBJ2-3; v_call: TRBV6-2/TRBV6-3; cdr3_length: 16; clone_size: .; cdr3_nt: TGTGCCAGCAGTGAGTACCGGGGTGGAGGGGCAGATACGCAGTATTTT; cdr3_aa: CASSEYRGGGADTQYF
d_call: TRBD1; j_call: TRBJ1-6; v_call: TRBV12-3/TRBV12-4; cdr3_length: 15; clone_size: .; cdr3_nt: TGTGCCAGCAGTCCTTGGACAGGGTCTAATTCACCCCTCCACTTT; cdr3_aa: CASSPWTGSNSPLHF
d_call: TRBD1; j_call: TRBJ1-2; v_call: TRBV11-2; cdr3_length: 15; clone_size: .; cdr3_nt: TGTGCCAGCAGCACTGGACAGGGCAGGGGCTATGGCTACACCTTC; cdr3_aa: CASSTGQGRGYGYTF
d_call: .; j_call: TRBJ1-2; v_call: TRBV27; cdr3_length: 19; clone_size: .; cdr3_nt: TGTGCCAGCAGTTTTATCTTTGGGGCAGGGATGAGCGGAAACTATGGCTACACCTTC; cdr3_aa: CASSFIFGAGMSGNYGYTF
d_call: .; j_call: TRBJ2-2; v_call: TRBV27; cdr3_length: 13; clone_size: few; cdr3_nt: TGTGCCAGCAGTCAGATGGACAGCCGGGAGCTGTTTTTT; cdr3_aa: CASSQMDSRELFF
d_call: .; j_call: TRBJ1-5; v_call: TRBV27; cdr3_length: 18; clone_size: few; cdr3_nt: TGTGCCAGCAGTCCCCTCACCACGGGACCCCCGGGCAATCAGCCCCAGCATTTT; cdr3_aa: CASSPLTTGPPGNQPQHF
d_call: .; j_call: TRBJ1-3; v_call: TRBV6-8; cdr3_length: 14; clone_size: .; cdr3_nt: TGTGCCAGCAGTCTTACAGGGATCGGAAACACCATATATTTT; cdr3_aa: CASSLTGIGNTIYF
d_call: TRBD1; j_call: TRBJ1-2; v_call: TRBV7-9; cdr3_length: 14; clone_size: .; cdr3_nt: TGTGCCAGCAGCTTCGGGGACAGGGAGCATGGCTACACCTTC; cdr3_aa: CASSFGDREHGYTF
d_call: .; j_call: TRBJ1-5; v_call: TRBV9; cdr3_length: 11; clone_size: .; cdr3_nt: TGTGCCAGCAGCGTATCTCAGCCCCAGCATTTT; cdr3_aa: CASSVSQPQHF
d_call: .; j_call: TRBJ1-2; v_call: TRBV29-1; cdr3_length: 11; clone_size: .; cdr3_nt: TGCAGCGTTGCGAGTATTAAAGGCTACACCTTC; cdr3_aa: CSVASIKGYTF
d_call: .; j_call: TRBJ2-1; v_call: TRBV7-4; cdr3_length: 13; clone_size: once; cdr3_nt: TGTGCCAGCAGCTTAGCGGGCAGGTCTGAGCAGTTCTTC; cdr3_aa: CASSLAGRSEQFF
d_call: .; j_call: TRBJ2-1; v_call: TRBV5-8; cdr3_length: 13; clone_size: few; cdr3_nt: TGTGCCAGCAGCTTGGAACTGGACAATGAGCAGTTCTTC; cdr3_aa: CASSLELDNEQFF
d_call: .; j_call: TRBJ2-7; v_call: TRBV9; cdr3_length: 13; clone_size: few; cdr3_nt: TGTGCCAGCAGCAAGGGGGGCCGGGGCGAGCAGTACTTC; cdr3_aa: CASSKGGRGEQYF
d_call: TRBD1; j_call: TRBJ2-2; v_call: TRBV4-1; cdr3_length: 15; clone_size: .; cdr3_nt: TGCGCCAGCAGCCAAGAGCCTCAGGGGGCCGGGGAGCTGTTTTTT; cdr3_aa: CASSQEPQGAGELFF
d_call: TRBD1; j_call: TRBJ1-2; v_call: TRBV7-9; cdr3_length: 15; clone_size: many; cdr3_nt: TGTGCCAGCAGCGACCGGACAGGGAAAGATGATGGCTACACCTTC; cdr3_aa: CASSDRTGKDDGYTF
d_call: TRBD1; j_call: TRBJ2-2; v_call: TRBV6-2/TRBV6-3; cdr3_length: 16; clone_size: .; cdr3_nt: TGTGCCAGCAGCCGAACCGGGACAGAAAACACCGGGGAGCTGTTTTTT; cdr3_aa: CASSRTGTENTGELFF
d_call: .; j_call: TRBJ2-2; v_call: TRBV19; cdr3_length: 12; clone_size: once; cdr3_nt: TGTGCCAGTAGTCCGGACGAGGTGGAGCTGTTTTTT; cdr3_aa: CASSPDEVELFF
d_call: .; j_call: TRBJ2-2; v_call: TRBV19; cdr3_length: 14; clone_size: .; cdr3_nt: TGTGCCAGTAGTATGTCGCAGGGCACCGGGGAGCTGTTTTTT; cdr3_aa: CASSMSQGTGELFF
d_call: .; j_call: TRBJ1-2; v_call: TRBV10-3; cdr3_length: 14; clone_size: few; cdr3_nt: TGTGCCATCAGTGAGTCGACATCCCACTATGGCTACACCTTC; cdr3_aa: CAISESTSHYGYTF
d_call: TRBD1; j_call: TRBJ2-2; v_call: TRBV5-4; cdr3_length: 15; clone_size: few; cdr3_nt: TGTGCCAGCAGCTCACAGGGGGCTTACACCGGGGAGCTGTTTTTT; cdr3_aa: CASSSQGAYTGELFF
d_call: .; j_call: TRBJ2-1; v_call: TRBV19; cdr3_length: 15; clone_size: once; cdr3_nt: TGTGCCAGTAGTATGGGAACAAAGTCCTACAATGAGCAGTTCTTC; cdr3_aa: CASSMGTKSYNEQFF
d_call: .; j_call: TRBJ1-1; v_call: TRBV7-2; cdr3_length: 12; clone_size: few; cdr3_nt: TGTGCCAGCAGCCTAGGTTATTCTGAAGCTTTCTTT; cdr3_aa: CASSLGYSEAFF